This T cell receptor beta chain was retrieved from a study of blood T cell repertoires in COVID-19. Whole-study context: COVID-19 samples from acute and convalescent phases originated in the United States, Italy and Spain. Sources were T cells, B-cell-depleted T cells, or PBMCs; the material itself was cDNA or gDNA.

The Seattle patients joined while their infection was active and were tracked longitudinally afterward. Authors' data handling: Reference gene primer amplification gave estimated nucleated cell counts. Only in-frame clones appear in the TCRdb table, and some are missing; sequencing was by immunoSEQ multiplex PCR. That table gives V, J and clone size, and the DNA gave D and trimming. There are about 160,000 clones in the sample; around nine tenths occur only once, and 10% lies in the top ten. With 1 base removed from V and 0 bases from J, the gap between germline ends came to 13 bases. The CDR3 length is 17 residues. Germline V gene lookup returns CDR1 LNHNV and CDR2 YYDKDF (reference sequence).

The sequenced material came from peripheral blood. The V gene is TRBV15, the J gene TRBJ1-3; D unresolved. The receptor was derived from a woman aged 70 to 79 with COVID-19, enrolled during active disease. CDR3 sequence (DNA): TGTGCCACCAGCAGAGCCCGGGTCCCGATCTCTGGAAACACCATATATTTT. Translation gives CATSRARVPISGNTIYF.